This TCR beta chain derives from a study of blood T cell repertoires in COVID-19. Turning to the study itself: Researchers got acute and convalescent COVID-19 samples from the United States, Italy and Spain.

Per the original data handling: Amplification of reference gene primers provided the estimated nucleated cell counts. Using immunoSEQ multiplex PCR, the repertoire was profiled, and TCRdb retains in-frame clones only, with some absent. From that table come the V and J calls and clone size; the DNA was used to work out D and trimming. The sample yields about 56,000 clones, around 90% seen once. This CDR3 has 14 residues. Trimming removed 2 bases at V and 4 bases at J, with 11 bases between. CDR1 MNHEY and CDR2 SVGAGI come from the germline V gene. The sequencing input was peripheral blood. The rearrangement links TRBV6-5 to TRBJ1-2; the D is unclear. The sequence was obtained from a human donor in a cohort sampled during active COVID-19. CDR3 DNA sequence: TGTGCCAGCAGTTACGACTGGGTTTCCTATGGCTACACCTTC. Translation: CASSYDWVSYGYTF.